This entry is about one TCR beta chain. The sample belongs to a study of T cell repertoires in cytomegalovirus infection. TCRdb re-called the reads through MiXCR, storing one row per CDR3 protein. Of just under 550,000 distinct CDR3 sequences in the sample, more than 25% were seen once. CDR1 is SGHAT and CDR2 is FQNNGV in the germline V gene. With V trimmed by 1 base and J by 1 base, 8 bases remained unmatched. The CDR3 loop spans 18 amino acids. The TCR comes from a human donor in good health (CMV status not recorded). Some clones in this sample may be carry-over from other donors' samples. The source material was PBMCs. The chain couples TRBV11-2 to TRBJ2-1; TRBD2 matches 9 bases. The CDR3 DNA reads TGTGCCAGCAGCTTAGGGTGGAGCGGGAGGAAATCCTACAATGAGCAGTTCTTC. Encoded protein: CASSLGWSGRKSYNEQFF. The variable domain in full, completed from reference TRBV11-2 and TRBJ2-1, reads EAGVAQSPRYKIIEKRQSVAFWCNPISGHATLYWYQQILGQGPKLLIQFQNNGVVDDSQLPKDRFSAERLKGVDSTLKIQPAKLEDSAVYLCASSLGWSGRKSYNEQFFGPGTRLTVL.